A single sample is the source of the 13 T cell receptor beta chains below, sequenced in a study of identical twins. MiXCR, run by TCRdb on the 5' RACE reads, gives a single entry per CDR3 protein. The sample lists hundreds of thousands of distinct CDR3 sequences, 7.1% occurring once. The same sample was also used in a study of yellow fever vaccine responses in identical twins.

Sequencing was done on a sample of PBMCs. The receptors here all came from a woman between 18 and 30 years old in good health.

This clonotype has just a few counts. This chain joins TRBV5-1 and TRBJ1-2; maybe TRBD1 (5 bases). Germline V gene lookup returns CDR1 SGHRS and CDR2 YFSETQ. V lost 4 bases to trimming and J lost 4 bases, with 17 bases between them. This CDR3 has 15 residues. CDR3 coding DNA: TGCGCCAGCAGCCCGGCCCGCAGGGACGGCTATGGCTACACCTTC. Translation: CASSPARRDGYGYTF.

This clonotype turned up a few times. J is TRBJ2-7 and V is TRBV25-1, with 7 nucleotides matching TRBD2. Germline CDR1 and CDR2: MGHDK and SYGVNS. CDR3 length equals 9 residues. The CDR3 protein is CASRHWGGV. The CDR3, as DNA: TGTGCCAGCAGACACTGGGGGGGCGTC.

The sample holds a few counts of this clonotype. The CDR3 is CASSLAPAANNEQFF. The CDR3 region has the DNA TGTGCCAGCAGTTTAGCCCCAGCGGCCAACAATGAGCAGTTCTTC. The rearrangement uses TRBV12-3 or TRBV12-4 and TRBJ2-1, with D perhaps matching TRBD2 (5 bases). V was trimmed by 0 bases and J by 5 bases, leaving 11 bases between them. CDR3 length: 15 residues.

The chain joins TRBV20-1 to TRBJ2-2, with 10 positions matching TRBD2. The CDR3 totals 14 residues. The V gene's germline CDR1 is DFQATT and CDR2 SNEGSKA (reference sequence). Trimming took 6 bases from V and 2 from J; bases not matched to a gene: 3. The CDR3 is CSALLAGNTGELFF. CDR3 sequence (DNA): TGCAGTGCCCTACTAGCGGGAAACACCGGGGAGCTGTTTTTT.

At least ten counts were recorded for this clonotype. The V call is TRBV20-1, the J call TRBJ2-1; 9 nucleotides match TRBD1. V lost 1 base to trimming and J lost 9 bases; unmatched junction nucleotides: 7. This CDR3 contains 14 residues. Germline CDR1 is DFQATT and CDR2 is SNEGSKA (reference sequence). In DNA form, the CDR3 reads TGCAGTGCTAGAGTTCCCGGACAGGGGTCTGAGCAGTTCTTC. It translates to CSARVPGQGSEQFF.

The J gene is TRBJ1-1, the V gene TRBV28; D unclear. Germline V gene lookup returns CDR1 MDHEN and CDR2 SYDVKM. V was shortened by 6 bases and J by 5 bases, with 16 bases between the two germline ends. The CDR3 covers 14 residues. This CDR3 reads CASRVDYERTEAFF. Here the CDR3 DNA reads TGTGCCAGCAGGGTGGATTACGAACGTACTGAAGCTTTCTTT.

This rearrangement joins TRBV12-3 or TRBV12-4 to TRBJ1-1; D is perhaps TRBD1 (5 bases). This CDR3 has 16 amino acids. The V end was cut by 5 bases, the J end by 3 bases, with 19 bases between. CDR3 DNA sequence: TGTGCCAGCAGTCCGGGGACCGGGATGATCGACACTGAAGCTTTCTTT. Its protein product is CASSPGTGMIDTEAFF.

This clonotype was seen many times. This rearrangement joins TRBV6-5 to TRBJ1-2; TRBD1 aligns across 11 bases. With 2 bases clipped from V and 6 bases from J, the junction kept 11 bases outside the gene matches. CDR3 length: 17 residues. Germline V gene data show CDR1 as MNHEY and CDR2 as SVGAGI. CDR3 in amino acids: CASSYSMDRGRVDGYTF. As DNA, the CDR3 is TGTGCCAGCAGTTACAGCATGGACAGGGGGCGCGTGGATGGCTACACCTTC.

The chain combines TRBV10-3 with TRBJ2-3, with D hard to call. V was shortened by 3 bases and J by 5 bases, with 9 bases between the two germline ends. The V gene's germline CDR1 is ENHRY and CDR2 SYGVKD. This CDR3 region has 13 residues. CDR3 nucleotides: TGTGCCATCAGTGAAAGTCCCCGAGATACGCAGTATTTT. This codes for CAISESPRDTQYF.

At least ten counts were recorded for this clonotype. V gene TRBV7-9 combines with J gene TRBJ1-6; D gene unclear. The CDR3 extends over 15 amino acids. Germline CDR1 reads SEHNR; CDR2 reads FQNEAQ (reference sequence). V dropped 0 bases and J dropped 7 bases, with 10 bases sitting between them. As DNA, the CDR3 is TGTGCCAGCAGCTTAGCAGGGATCGAAAATTCACCCCTCCACTTT. As protein: CASSLAGIENSPLHF.

The table lists this clonotype with a few counts. The rearrangement joins TRBV18 to TRBJ2-7, with a tentative D call TRBD1 (5 bases). Trimming cost V 2 bases and J 3 bases, with 11 bases left between them. This CDR3 comprises 14 residues. CDR1 is KGHSH, CDR2 LQKENI, per germline. The CDR3 bases are TGTGCCAGCTCACCAAGGGCAGGGAACTACGAGCAGTACTTC. This translates into CASSPRAGNYEQYF.

This clonotype was detected many times. The chain is built from TRBV12-3 or TRBV12-4 and TRBJ2-1; D remains unclear. The CDR3 is 15 residues long. V was clipped by 7 bases and J by 4 bases, with 17 bases between them. CDR3 sequence (DNA): TGTGCCAGCAACAGACTGGTAACTCAATACAATGAGCAGTTCTTC. Its protein product is CASNRLVTQYNEQFF.

This clonotype came up many times. The V call is TRBV4-2, the J call TRBJ1-2; 7 positions match TRBD1. The CDR3 contains 13 residues. Germline V gives CDR1 LGHNA, CDR2 YNFKEQ. V was pared by 4 bases and J by 4 bases, with 3 bases of the junction left unmatched. The CDR3 region has the DNA TGTGCCAGCAGCCCCGACAGGGTCTATGGCTACACCTTC. It yields the protein CASSPDRVYGYTF.